Below, 31 T cell receptor beta chains from the same sample are listed, as sequenced in a study of vaccination and CD4 T cells after COVID-19. Treatment specified: 10-day PBMC culture with coronavirus spike peptide pools or control peptides (ViraFEST assay). CD4+ T cells that had been cultured provided DNA sequenced with the Oncomine TCR Beta short-read assay. TCRdb used MiXCR to reprocess the PCR reads, holding one entry per CDR3 protein. The sample carries roughly 18,000 distinct CDR3 sequences, 50% to 65% recorded once. Their cognate antigens are unknown. The sample taken for sequencing was CD4+ T cells from blood, cultured in vitro. Receptor source: a human donor who had recovered from COVID-19.

The CDR3 coding sequence is TGCAGCGCTTTGGGTGGACCTAGCACAGATACGCAGTATTTT. Its protein product is CSALGGPSTDTQYF. This rearrangement joins TRBV29-1 to TRBJ2-3; unclear D gene. Trimming took off 7 bases at V and 0 bases at J, with 14 bases between the two ends. Germline V gives CDR1 SQVTM, CDR2 ANQGSEA. This CDR3 has 14 residues.

This rearrangement joins TRBV6-2 or TRBV6-3 to TRBJ2-1; perhaps TRBD1 as D (6 bases). With 7 bases removed from V and 2 bases from J, the gap between germline ends came to 18 bases. In germline, CDR1 is MNHEY, CDR2 SVGEGT. The CDR3 has 16 residues. The CDR3 DNA reads as TGTGCCAGCACCCTCCAAGCCAGGGGAACCTACAATGAGCAGTTCTTC. It codes for CASTLQARGTYNEQFF.

This clonotype is deemed medium-sized (0.01 to 0.1%). The rearrangement uses TRBV6-1 and TRBJ1-2, with D maybe TRBD1 (5 bases). The CDR3 has 11 residues. Germline loops: CDR1 MNHNS, CDR2 SASEGT. V lost 9 bases, J lost 2 bases, and 7 bases lay in between. The CDR3 DNA reads TGTGCCAGTCGACAGAACTATGGCTACACCTTC. As protein: CASRQNYGYTF.

This chain connects TRBV6-2 or TRBV6-3 to TRBJ1-2; tentative D call: TRBD1 (5 bases). CDR1 is MNHEY and CDR2 is SVGEGT in the germline V gene. The CDR3 length is 14 residues. Trimming took off 6 bases at V and 4 bases at J, with 15 bases between the two ends. The CDR3: CASRPSGTVYGYTF. The DNA for the CDR3 is TGTGCCAGCAGGCCCTCCGGGACTGTCTATGGCTACACCTTC.

The chain uses TRBV7-9 and TRBJ2-7; 11 nucleotides align to TRBD2. Looked up from germline, CDR1 is SEHNR and CDR2 is FQNEAQ (reference sequence). CDR3 length: 15 residues. V dropped 5 bases and J dropped 3; count of bases not matched to a gene: 6. The CDR3 DNA sequence: TGTGCCAGCAGCGGTACTAGCGGGAGTTTCTACGAGCAGTACTTC. Its protein is CASSGTSGSFYEQYF.

The gene calls are TRBV12-3 or TRBV12-4 and TRBJ1-5; D unclear. With 6 bases removed from V and 6 bases from J, the gap between germline ends came to 12 bases. The CDR3 is 13 amino acids. CDR3 protein: CASRPSVGQPQHF. The CDR3 DNA is TGTGCCAGCAGGCCTTCGGTTGGTCAGCCCCAGCATTTT.

This clonotype was detected only a few times. The rearrangement uses TRBV20-1 and TRBJ1-4, with a weak D call TRBD1 (5 bases). Germline V gene lookup returns CDR1 DFQATT and CDR2 SNEGSKA (reference sequence). The CDR3 spans 15 residues. Trimming cost V 0 bases and J 5 bases, with 13 bases left between them. The CDR3 region is CSAREPGRGNEKLFF. CDR3 DNA sequence: TGCAGTGCTAGAGAGCCAGGGAGAGGGAATGAAAAACTGTTTTTT.

This clonotype was detected a few times. V gene TRBV7-8 combines with J gene TRBJ1-6, with D maybe TRBD1 (6 bases). Between the trimmed V and J ends, which lost 4 bases and 5 bases, there was a span of 18 bases. Germline V gene lookup returns CDR1 SGHVS and CDR2 FQNEAQ. The CDR3 length is 17 residues. The CDR3 nucleotides read TGTGCCAGCAGCTACATCTATTCGGACAGACATAATTCACCCCTCCACTTT. Protein product: CASSYIYSDRHNSPLHF.

This chain links TRBV6-1 with TRBJ2-7, with 9 bases aligning to TRBD2. The CDR3 runs to 15 residues. The ends lost 7 bases at V and 3 bases at J; junction bases unmatched: 10. From germline, CDR1 is MNHNS and CDR2 SASEGT. For the CDR3, the DNA is TGTGCCAGCATCCACGGGGCTAGCGGGAACTACGAGCAGTACTTC. This codes for CASIHGASGNYEQYF.

The chain joins TRBV6-5 to TRBJ1-6; a weak D match, TRBD1 (6 bases). Trimming stripped 4 bases from V and 7 bases from J, with 20 bases between. Per germline, CDR1 MNHEY and CDR2 SVGAGI. The CDR3 has 17 amino acids. CDR3 DNA sequence: TGTGCCAGCAGTTGGGGGGCAAATGGAGGGCCGAATTCACCCCTCCACTTT. Protein sequence: CASSWGANGGPNSPLHF.

In its sample, this clonotype was seen once. The rearrangement uses TRBV5-5 and TRBJ1-6; 9 bases are a match to TRBD1. There are 17 residues in the CDR3. The ends lost 3 bases at V and 5 bases at J; junction bases unmatched: 9. The germline V gene has CDR1 SGHKS and CDR2 YYEKEE (reference sequence). CDR3 bases: TGTGCCAGCAGCTGGACCCGGGACAGGGTTAATAATTCACCCCTCCACTTT. Translating it yields CASSWTRDRVNNSPLHF. The complete variable domain, with remaining parts taken from reference TRBV5-5 and TRBJ1-6, reads DAGVTQSPTHLIKTRGQQVTLRCSPISGHKSVSWYQQVLGQGPQFIFQYYEKEERGRGNFPDRFSARQFPNYSSELNVNALLLGDSALYLCASSWTRDRVNNSPLHFGNGTRLTVT.

This chain connects TRBV2 to TRBJ2-1; 7 bases map to TRBD2. CDR1 is SNHLY and CDR2 is FYNNEI in the germline V gene. V was pared by 4 bases and J by 8 bases, with 14 bases of the junction left unmatched. There are 16 residues in the CDR3. This CDR3 is CASSVGGGRVFDEQFF. In DNA, the CDR3 is TGTGCCAGCAGTGTGGGCGGGGGAAGGGTGTTCGATGAGCAGTTCTTC.

The genes are TRBV5-1 and TRBJ2-7; TRBD2 aligns across 14 bases. The CDR3 loop spans 17 amino acids. The germline V gene encodes CDR1 SGHRS and CDR2 YFSETQ. With V trimmed by 0 bases and J by 5 bases, 7 bases remained unmatched. The CDR3 coding sequence is TGCGCCAGCAGCTTGGGTCATTCGGGACTAGCGGGAGACGAGCAGTACTTC. It is translated as CASSLGHSGLAGDEQYF.

Only one count was recorded for this clonotype. The CDR3 bases are TGCAGTGCTAGAGCAGGCGAGGGGGCCCCTAACACCGGGGAGCTGTTTTTT. Its protein is CSARAGEGAPNTGELFF. The chain links TRBV20-1 to TRBJ2-2; 7 bases map to TRBD1. CDR3 size: 17 residues. Trimming cost V 1 base and J 2 bases; bases outside gene matches: 10. CDR1 is DFQATT and CDR2 is SNEGSKA in the germline V gene (reference sequence).

V is TRBV7-3 and J is TRBJ1-1; a possible D gene is TRBD1 (5 bases). The CDR3 runs 13 residues. V was clipped by 4 bases and J by 1 base, with 7 bases between them. Germline V gene data show CDR1 as SGHTA and CDR2 as FQGTGA. CDR3 DNA: TGTGCCAGCAGCTCCCAGGGGAACACTGAAGCTTTCTTT. Residues: CASSSQGNTEAFF.

The V gene is TRBV21-1, the J gene TRBJ2-5; the D segment call TRBD2 is taken from the table without a DNA check. TRBV21-1 is a recognized pseudogene. The CDR3 extends over 17 amino acids. The CDR3 region is CASTNGWSGPYQETQYF. Written as DNA, the CDR3 is TGTGCCAGCACCAATGGCTGGAGCGGTCCGTACCAAGAGACCCAGTACTTC.

This chain uses TRBV2 with TRBJ2-7; D may be TRBD1 or TRBD2 (6 bases each). The CDR3 runs 13 residues. Germline values: CDR1 SNHLY, CDR2 FYNNEI. Trimming removed 6 bases from V and 4 bases from J, with 13 bases in between. For the CDR3, the DNA is TGTGCCAGCAGGTATACAGGGAGGTACGAGCAGTACTTC. This gives the protein CASRYTGRYEQYF.

Only a few counts were recorded for this clonotype. The chain employs TRBV20-1 and TRBJ2-5, with 8 bases identical to TRBD2. The CDR3 contains 13 residues. Germline CDR1 is DFQATT and CDR2 is SNEGSKA (reference sequence). J was trimmed by 2 bases and V by 5 bases; bases with no gene match: 4. The CDR3 region is CSALTSGQETQYF. In DNA, the CDR3 is TGCAGTGCTCTTACTAGCGGACAAGAGACCCAGTACTTC.

This clonotype was found a few times. This chain joins TRBV20-1 and TRBJ2-3; D might be TRBD1 (5 bases). CDR1 and CDR2 from the germline V gene are DFQATT and SNEGSKA (reference sequence). The CDR3 has 13 residues. V was clipped by 4 bases and J by 6 bases, with 14 bases between them. CDR3 sequence reads: CSATGIYGDTQYF. The CDR3 DNA sequence: TGCAGTGCTACAGGGATCTACGGGGATACGCAGTATTTT.

V gene TRBV11-2 combines with J gene TRBJ1-1, with D hard to call. Germline CDR1 SGHAT, CDR2 FQNNGV. The CDR3 sequence is 12 residues long. Trimming removed 2 bases at V and 1 base at J, with 2 bases between. CDR3 sequence (DNA): TGTGCCAGCAGCTTACAGAACACTGAAGCTTTCTTT. This gives the protein CASSLQNTEAFF. Full variable domain (remainder filled in from reference TRBV11-2 and TRBJ1-1): EAGVAQSPRYKIIEKRQSVAFWCNPISGHATLYWYQQILGQGPKLLIQFQNNGVVDDSQLPKDRFSAERLKGVDSTLKIQPAKLEDSAVYLCASSLQNTEAFFGQGTRLTVV.

The rearrangement links TRBV18 to TRBJ1-5; D not resolved. CDR1 is KGHSH, CDR2 LQKENI, per germline. The CDR3 runs 15 residues. Trimming shortened V by 3 bases and J by 0 bases, and 9 bases separated the two germline ends. The DNA for the CDR3 is TGTGCCAGCTCACCCTTCTTTAATAGCAATCAGCCCCAGCATTTT. Its protein product is CASSPFFNSNQPQHF.

The chain recombines TRBV7-9 with TRBJ2-5; perhaps TRBD2 as D (5 bases). Trimming shortened V by 2 bases and J by 9 bases, and 7 bases separated the two germline ends. CDR3 length: 11 amino acids. Germline V gene lookup returns CDR1 SEHNR and CDR2 FQNEAQ (reference sequence). CDR3 protein: CASSLQEAQYF. CDR3 sequence (DNA): TGTGCCAGCAGCTTACAGGAGGCCCAGTACTTC. Together with reference TRBV7-9 and TRBJ2-5, the CDR3 gives the full variable domain: DTGVSQNPRHKITKRGQNVTFRCDPISEHNRLYWYRQTLGQGPEFLTYFQNEAQLEKSRLLSDRFSAERPKGSFSTLEIQRTEQGDSAMYLCASSLQEAQYFGPGTRLLVL.

This chain joins TRBV6-1 and TRBJ2-7, with 13 bases fitting TRBD2. Trimming removed 2 bases from V and 7 bases from J; junction bases left unmatched: 2. From germline, CDR1 is MNHNS and CDR2 SASEGT. The CDR3 length is 14 residues. DNA for the CDR3: TGTGCCAGCAGTGAACTGGGACTAGCGGGGGAGCAGTACTTC. Amino acids: CASSELGLAGEQYF.

V and J are TRBV20-1 and TRBJ2-3, with 11 bases identical to TRBD2. Losses at the gene ends were 3 bases for V and 4 bases for J; bases not matched to a gene: 3. This CDR3 has 14 residues. Germline lookup yields CDR1 DFQATT and CDR2 SNEGSKA (reference sequence). The CDR3 DNA sequence: TGCAGTGCTAGCGTGGGACTAGCGGCAGATACGCAGTATTTT. It encodes CSASVGLAADTQYF.

This clonotype was found a few times. The V and J genes are TRBV2 and TRBJ2-3, with 10 bases identical to TRBD1. The CDR3 has 14 residues. Germline V gene sequence: CDR1 SNHLY, CDR2 FYNNEI. The V gene end was trimmed by 6 bases and the J gene end by 5 bases; junction bases not matched to a gene: 5. The chain's CDR3 is CASSRDRGRDTQYF. In nucleotides, the CDR3 is TGTGCCAGCAGCCGGGACAGGGGTAGAGATACGCAGTATTTT.

This clonotype appeared once. The chain carries TRBV21-1 and TRBJ2-1; the DNA was not used to check the table's D call, TRBD2. TRBV21-1 is given as a pseudogene. The CDR3 totals 12 residues. CDR3 loop: CASSKWSGAQFF. The CDR3 DNA reads TGTGCCAGCAGCAAATGGTCGGGAGCGCAGTTCTTC.

J is TRBJ2-3 and V is TRBV6-1, with a tentative D call TRBD1 (5 bases). The V end lost 10 bases, the J end lost 5 bases, and 22 bases lay between the germline ends. The CDR3 loop spans 15 amino acids. Germline V gives CDR1 MNHNS, CDR2 SASEGT. The DNA for the CDR3 is TGTGCCACCAGGGTGCCTTTGGGAAATTTAGATACGCAGTATTTT. Translating gives CATRVPLGNLDTQYF.

The chain couples TRBV7-2 to TRBJ1-3; D remains ambiguous. Germline CDR1 is SGHTA and CDR2 is FQGNSA. V lost 6 bases, J lost 0 bases, and 6 bases lay in between. This CDR3 spans 13 amino acids. CDR3 loop: CASRVSSGNTIYF. The CDR3 nucleotides read TGTGCCAGCAGAGTGAGCTCTGGAAACACCATATATTTT.

The chain uses TRBV12-3 or TRBV12-4 and TRBJ1-2; TRBD1 matches at 7 bases. The CDR3 is 15 residues long. Unmatched junction bases numbered 13, after V lost 6 bases and J lost 6 bases. The CDR3 sequence: CASRIGGRGRDGYTF. CDR3 coding DNA: TGTGCCAGCAGGATTGGGGGCAGGGGGAGAGATGGCTACACCTTC.

The rearrangement joins TRBV5-1 to TRBJ2-4, with D possibly being TRBD1 or TRBD2 (5 bases each). V lost 2 bases, J lost 7 bases, and 16 bases lay in between. Germline CDR1 reads SGHRS; CDR2 reads YFSETQ. The CDR3 is 15 amino acids. The CDR3 DNA reads as TGCGCCAGCAGCTTCTCAGGGACCCTTTCCAACATTCAGTACTTC. Translated, it gives CASSFSGTLSNIQYF.

This clonotype was seen more than once but under ten times. The chain recombines TRBV20-1 with TRBJ1-5; a weak D match, TRBD1 (5 bases). V was trimmed by 6 bases and J by 0 bases, leaving 18 bases between them. The CDR3 totals 16 residues. In germline, CDR1 is DFQATT, CDR2 SNEGSKA (reference sequence). CDR3 DNA: TGCAGTGCCCGACAAGAGACAGTCTATAGCAATCAGCCCCAGCATTTT. Amino acid sequence: CSARQETVYSNQPQHF.